This passage covers 5 T cell receptor beta chains from one sample sequenced in a study of T cell repertoires in cytomegalovirus infection. TCRdb processed the reads anew with MiXCR; each CDR3 protein has one entry. The sample carries about 770,000 distinct CDR3 sequences, 29% recorded once. These receptors lack a known antigen. This material consisted of cultured CD8+ T cells from PBMCs, taken from culture after CMV antigen stimulation. The source is a human donor in good health (CMV status not recorded). Some clones in this sample may be carry-over from other donors' samples.

The rearrangement uses TRBV12-5 and TRBJ1-1; D is unclear. The germline gives CDR1 LGHNT, CDR2 FRNRAP. Trimming took off 6 bases at V and 5 bases at J, with 10 bases between the two ends. The CDR3 totals 12 residues. The CDR3 is CASGLGRTEAFF. For the CDR3, the DNA is TGTGCTAGTGGCCTGGGGAGGACTGAAGCTTTCTTT. Using reference TRBV12-5 and TRBJ1-1 for the parts outside the CDR3, the full variable domain is DARVTQTPRHKVTEMGQEVTMRCQPILGHNTVFWYRQTMMQGLELLAYFRNRAPLDDSGMPKDRFSAEMPDATLATLKIQPSEPRDSAVYFCASGLGRTEAFFGQGTRLTVV.

The gene calls are TRBV12-3 or TRBV12-4 and TRBJ1-5, with a possible D match to TRBD1 (5 bases). This CDR3 is 16 amino acids long. Trimming took 2 bases from V and 1 from J, leaving 12 bases between them. CDR3 in DNA: TGTGCCAGCAGTTTACTCAGGGCTGGAAGCAATCAGCCCCAGCATTTT. Amino acids: CASSLLRAGSNQPQHF.

This clonotype was counted ten times or more. The rearrangement joins TRBV4-1 to TRBJ1-1, with no clear D. V was cut by 5 bases and J by 1 base, with 11 bases left in between. The CDR3 consists of 14 residues. Per the germline V gene, CDR1 is MGHRA and CDR2 is YSYEKL. CDR3 nucleotide sequence: TGCGCCAGCAGCGACGAATCTGAGAACACTGAAGCTTTCTTT. This encodes CASSDESENTEAFF.

The chain joins TRBV20-1 to TRBJ2-3, with 8 nucleotides matching TRBD1. With 0 bases clipped from V and 5 bases from J, the junction kept 7 bases outside the gene matches. This CDR3 spans 15 amino acids. Per germline, CDR1 DFQATT and CDR2 SNEGSKA (reference sequence). CDR3 sequence (DNA): TGCAGTGCTAGAGATTGGCAGGGGGCTGTAGATACGCAGTATTTT. Encoded protein: CSARDWQGAVDTQYF.

The CDR3 DNA reads TGCGCCAGCAGCGTCATAGCAGACGAGACCCAGTACTTC. This sequence encodes CASSVIADETQYF. This chain connects TRBV4-1 to TRBJ2-5; D gene ambiguous. This CDR3 has 13 residues. Trimming removed 5 bases at V and 5 bases at J, with 12 bases between. Germline V CDR1 and CDR2: MGHRA, YSYEKL.